Each of the 15 T cell receptor beta chains below was sequenced from the same sample in a study of identical twins. TCRdb passed the 5' RACE reads through MiXCR, listing each CDR3 protein once. The data contain some 460,000 distinct CDR3 sequences, 11% to 15% of them singletons. These data were also filed under a second study, of yellow fever vaccine responses in identical twins.

The sequencing input was CD4+ T cells sorted from blood. The receptors shown here come from a woman aged 18-30 years in good health.

The gene calls are TRBV3-1 and TRBJ2-7; TRBD2 might be the D (6 bases). The length of the CDR3 is 16 residues. V gave up 3 bases and J gave up 0 bases, with 15 bases separating them. Germline V CDR1 and CDR2: LGHDT, YNNKEL (reference sequence). CDR3 in DNA: TGTGCCAGCAGCCACAGTGGACTTAGCGGCTCCTACGAGCAGTACTTC. Translation: CASSHSGLSGSYEQYF.

The table lists this clonotype with a few counts. V gene TRBV12-3 or TRBV12-4 combines with J gene TRBJ1-4; 9 positions agree with TRBD1. CDR3 length equals 14 residues. After removal of 5 bases from V and 17 bases from J, the junction contained 15 bases not matched to a gene. The CDR3 loop reads CASSGQGRLPPFFF. As DNA, the CDR3 is TGTGCCAGCAGTGGACAGGGGCGATTGCCCCCGTTTTTTTTT.

This clonotype was counted between two and nine times. This rearrangement joins TRBV4-1 to TRBJ2-3, with D perhaps matching TRBD2 (5 bases). V was cut by 0 bases and J by 9 bases, with 13 bases left in between. In germline, CDR1 is MGHRA, CDR2 YSYEKL. This CDR3 is built from 14 residues. This chain's CDR3 is CASSQERERGTQYF. The DNA of the CDR3 is TGCGCCAGCAGCCAAGAGAGAGAACGGGGAACGCAGTATTTT.

This rearrangement joins TRBV15 to TRBJ2-7; no firm D call. Looked up from germline, CDR1 is LNHNV and CDR2 is YYDKDF (reference sequence). The CDR3 is made up of 13 amino acids. V gave up 8 bases and J gave up 0 bases, with 11 bases separating them. This CDR3 is CATGGTDSYEQYF. CDR3 sequence (DNA): TGTGCCACCGGCGGAACGGACTCCTACGAGCAGTACTTC.

This clonotype was counted between two and nine times. This chain connects TRBV12-3 or TRBV12-4 to TRBJ1-5; D uncertain. Trimming shortened V by 2 bases and J by 3 bases, and 8 bases separated the two germline ends. The CDR3 is made up of 14 amino acids. In DNA form, the CDR3 reads TGTGCCAGCAGTTTAAAACAGAACAATCAGCCCCAGCATTTT. Amino acid sequence: CASSLKQNNQPQHF.

This clonotype was picked up many times. J is TRBJ2-7 and V is TRBV6-2 or TRBV6-3; D might be TRBD1 or TRBD2, each matching 5 bases. V was cut by 6 bases and J by 6 bases, with 18 bases left in between. The CDR3 is 14 residues long. The V gene's germline CDR1 is MNHEY and CDR2 SVGEGT. CDR3 sequence reads: CASRSPGTSVEQYF. For the CDR3, the DNA is TGTGCCAGCAGGTCCCCCGGGACCTCCGTCGAGCAGTACTTC.

This clonotype was found a few times. The junction and the germline gene differ at one end; a read error may be behind it. The chain recombines TRBV7-7 with TRBJ2-2, with 9 nucleotides matching TRBD1. Germline CDR1 is SSHAT and CDR2 is FNYEAQ (reference sequence). The CDR3 runs to 14 residues. The CDR3 DNA reads as TGTGCTAGCAGCGCCCGGGACAGGGCCGGGGAGCTGTTTTTT. Translation gives CASSARDRAGELFF.

This clonotype showed up just a few times. The genes are TRBV28 and TRBJ2-7; D possibly matches TRBD1 or TRBD2 (5 bases each). V lost 3 bases and J 3 bases, leaving 15 bases between the germline ends. CDR1 MDHEN and CDR2 SYDVKM come from the germline V gene. The CDR3 spans 15 residues. CDR3 nucleotide sequence: TGTGCCAGCAGTTTGGTGGGACGGCAATTCTACGAGCAGTACTTC. Its protein product is CASSLVGRQFYEQYF.

In its sample, this clonotype was seen a few times. This chain links TRBV10-3 with TRBJ2-3; D may be TRBD1 (5 bases). CDR3 length equals 11 residues. The germline gives CDR1 ENHRY, CDR2 SYGVKD. Trimming stripped 9 bases from V and 6 bases from J, with 10 bases between. Written as DNA, the CDR3 is TGTGCCATGGGGCCTGGGGATACGCAGTATTTT. Translating it yields CAMGPGDTQYF.

V gene TRBV30 combines with J gene TRBJ2-1, with a tentative D call TRBD1 (5 bases). This CDR3 is built from 11 residues. Trimming removed 2 bases from V and 7 bases from J, with 6 bases in between. CDR1 GTSNPN and CDR2 SVGIG come from the germline V gene (reference sequence). The DNA for the CDR3 is TGTGCCTGGAGTTCAGGGAATGAGCAGTTCTTC. Translation: CAWSSGNEQFF.

This chain uses TRBV4-3 with TRBJ2-1; unclear D gene. CDR3 length: 15 residues. Germline lookup yields CDR1 LGHNA and CDR2 YSLEER. The V end was cut by 0 bases, the J end by 2 bases, with 8 bases between. This chain's CDR3 is CASSQDWRTYNEQFF. CDR3 in DNA: TGCGCCAGCAGCCAAGACTGGAGAACCTACAATGAGCAGTTCTTC.

The gene calls are TRBV19 and TRBJ2-2, with D perhaps TRBD1 (6 bases). Per the germline V gene, CDR1 is LNHDA and CDR2 is SQIVND (reference sequence). The CDR3 extends over 15 amino acids. V lost 7 bases to trimming and J lost 3 bases, with 15 bases between them. The chain's CDR3 is CASTPFRGHTGELFF. The DNA of the CDR3 is TGTGCCAGTACCCCATTCAGGGGTCACACCGGGGAGCTGTTTTTT.

This clonotype occurred a few times. This chain links TRBV7-9 with TRBJ2-7; possible D gene TRBD1, 5 bases. V shed 3 bases and J shed 7 bases, with 16 bases lying between them. The CDR3 spans 14 residues. From germline, CDR1 is SEHNR and CDR2 FQNEAQ (reference sequence). CDR3 nucleotides: TGTGCCAGCAGCTTGAGTGGGGCAGGCGGTGAGCAGTACTTC. Its translation: CASSLSGAGGEQYF. Variable domain in full (rest from reference TRBV7-9 and TRBJ2-7): DTGVSQNPRHKITKRGQNVTFRCDPISEHNRLYWYRQTLGQGPEFLTYFQNEAQLEKSRLLSDRFSAERPKGSFSTLEIQRTEQGDSAMYLCASSLSGAGGEQYFGPGTRLTVT.

The chain employs TRBV2 and TRBJ1-6; D is undetermined. The length of the CDR3 is 12 residues. Between the trimmed V and J ends, which lost 8 bases and 9 bases, there was a span of 11 bases. The germline gives CDR1 SNHLY, CDR2 FYNNEI. CDR3 in DNA: TGTGCCAGCGGCACGGGGAGTTCACCCCTCCACTTT. Protein product: CASGTGSSPLHF.

The sample holds a few counts of this clonotype. The chain couples TRBV27 to TRBJ2-2, with 8 positions matching TRBD2. The germline V gene has CDR1 MNHEY and CDR2 SMNVEV (reference sequence). The CDR3 consists of 14 residues. V was clipped by 5 bases and J by 3 bases; unmatched bases: 2. The CDR3 bases are TGTGCCAGCAGTCGGGGGGGCGACACCGGGGAGCTGTTTTTT. Translated, it gives CASSRGGDTGELFF.